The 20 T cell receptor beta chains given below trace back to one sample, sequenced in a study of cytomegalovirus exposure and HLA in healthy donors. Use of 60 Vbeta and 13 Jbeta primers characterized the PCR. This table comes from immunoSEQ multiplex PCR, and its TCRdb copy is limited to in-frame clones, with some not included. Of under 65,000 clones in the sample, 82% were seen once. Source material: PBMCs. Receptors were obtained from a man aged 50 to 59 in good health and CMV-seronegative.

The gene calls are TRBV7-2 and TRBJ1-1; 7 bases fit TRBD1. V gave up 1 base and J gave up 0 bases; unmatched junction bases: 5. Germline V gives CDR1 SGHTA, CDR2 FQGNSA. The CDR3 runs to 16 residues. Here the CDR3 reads CASSLGQGWVNTEAFF. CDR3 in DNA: TGTGCCAGCAGCTTAGGACAGGGATGGGTGAACACTGAAGCTTTCTTT.

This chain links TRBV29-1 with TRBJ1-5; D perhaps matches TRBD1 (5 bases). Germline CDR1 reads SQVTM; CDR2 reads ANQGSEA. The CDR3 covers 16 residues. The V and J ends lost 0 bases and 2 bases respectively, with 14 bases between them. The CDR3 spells CSVEDGEGQGNQPQHF. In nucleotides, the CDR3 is TGCAGCGTTGAAGATGGGGAGGGGCAGGGCAATCAGCCCCAGCATTTT.

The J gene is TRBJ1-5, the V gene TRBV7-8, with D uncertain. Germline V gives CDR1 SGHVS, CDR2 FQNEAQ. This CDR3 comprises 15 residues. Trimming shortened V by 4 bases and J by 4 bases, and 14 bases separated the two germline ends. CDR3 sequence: CASSSRRAGNQPQHF. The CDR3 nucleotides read TGTGCCAGCAGCTCCCGACGGGCGGGGAATCAGCCCCAGCATTTT.

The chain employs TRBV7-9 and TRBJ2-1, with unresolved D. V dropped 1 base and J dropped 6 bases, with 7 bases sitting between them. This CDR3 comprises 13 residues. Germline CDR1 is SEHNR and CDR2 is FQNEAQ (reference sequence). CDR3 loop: CASSLVGRNEQFF. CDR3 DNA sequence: TGTGCCAGCAGCTTAGTCGGTCGCAATGAGCAGTTCTTC.

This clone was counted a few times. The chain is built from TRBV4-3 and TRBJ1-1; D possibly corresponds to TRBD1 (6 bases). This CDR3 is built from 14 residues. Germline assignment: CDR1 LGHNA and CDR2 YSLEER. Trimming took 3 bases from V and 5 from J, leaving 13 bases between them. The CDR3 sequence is CASSQLLGGTEAFF. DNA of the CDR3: TGCGCCAGCAGCCAGCTCCTAGGGGGTACTGAAGCTTTCTTT.

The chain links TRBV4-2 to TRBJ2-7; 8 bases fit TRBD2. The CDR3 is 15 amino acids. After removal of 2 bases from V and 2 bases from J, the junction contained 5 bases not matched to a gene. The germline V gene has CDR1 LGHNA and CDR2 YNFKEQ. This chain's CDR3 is CASSQNSGEAYEQYF. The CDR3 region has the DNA TGTGCCAGCAGCCAAAATAGCGGGGAAGCCTACGAGCAGTACTTC.

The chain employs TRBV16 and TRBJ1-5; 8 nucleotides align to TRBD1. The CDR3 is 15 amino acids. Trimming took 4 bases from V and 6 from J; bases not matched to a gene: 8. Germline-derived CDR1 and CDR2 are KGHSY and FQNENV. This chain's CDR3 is CASSPQGAKTQPQHF. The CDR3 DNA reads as TGTGCCAGCAGCCCCCAGGGGGCGAAGACTCAGCCCCAGCATTTT. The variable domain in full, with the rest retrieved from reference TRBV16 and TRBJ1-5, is GEEVAQTPKHLVRGEGQKAKLYCAPIKGHSYVFWYQQVLKNEFKFLISFQNENVFDETGMPKERFSAKCLPNSPCSLEIQATKLEDSAVYFCASSPQGAKTQPQHFGDGTRLSIL.

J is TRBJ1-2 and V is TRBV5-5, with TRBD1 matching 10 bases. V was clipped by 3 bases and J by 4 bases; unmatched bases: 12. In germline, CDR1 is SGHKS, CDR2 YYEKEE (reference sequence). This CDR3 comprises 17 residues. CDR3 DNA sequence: TGTGCCAGCAGCTCCGGGACAGGGGCCTCTTTCGGCTATGGCTACACCTTC. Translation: CASSSGTGASFGYGYTF.

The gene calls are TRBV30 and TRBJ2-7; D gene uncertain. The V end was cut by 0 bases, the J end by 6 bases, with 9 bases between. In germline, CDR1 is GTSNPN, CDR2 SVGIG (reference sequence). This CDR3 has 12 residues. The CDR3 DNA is TGTGCCTGGAGTGTAGGTGGGCCCGAGCAGTACTTC. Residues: CAWSVGGPEQYF.

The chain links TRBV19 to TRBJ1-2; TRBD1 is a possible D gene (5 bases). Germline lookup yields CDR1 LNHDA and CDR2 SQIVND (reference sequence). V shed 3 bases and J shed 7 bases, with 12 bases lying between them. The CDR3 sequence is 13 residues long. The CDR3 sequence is CASSMGGLVGYTF. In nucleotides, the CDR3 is TGTGCCAGTAGTATGGGGGGATTAGTTGGCTACACCTTC.

CDR3 nucleotide sequence: TGTGCCAGCAACCCGACTAGTTTCTTAGGTGAGCAGTTCTTC. Encoded protein: CASNPTSFLGEQFF. V usage is TRBV27 and J usage is TRBJ2-1, with D possibly matching TRBD2 (6 bases). Germline V lookup: CDR1 MNHEY, CDR2 SMNVEV (reference sequence). This CDR3 region has 14 residues. The ends were cut back, 7 bases at V and 9 bases at J, with 19 bases in the middle.

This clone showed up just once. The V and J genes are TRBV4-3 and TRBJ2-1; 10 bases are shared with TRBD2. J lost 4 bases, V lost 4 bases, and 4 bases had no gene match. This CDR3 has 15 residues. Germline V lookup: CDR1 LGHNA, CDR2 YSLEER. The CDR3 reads CASSPSGGVYNEQFF. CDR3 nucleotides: TGCGCCAGCAGCCCCAGCGGGGGGGTATACAATGAGCAGTTCTTC.

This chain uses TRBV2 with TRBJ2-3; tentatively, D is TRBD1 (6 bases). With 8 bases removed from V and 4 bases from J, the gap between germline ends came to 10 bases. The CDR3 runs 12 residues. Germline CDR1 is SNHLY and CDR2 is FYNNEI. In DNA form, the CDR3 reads TGTGCCAGCGGACAGAATCCAGATACGCAGTATTTT. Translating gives CASGQNPDTQYF.

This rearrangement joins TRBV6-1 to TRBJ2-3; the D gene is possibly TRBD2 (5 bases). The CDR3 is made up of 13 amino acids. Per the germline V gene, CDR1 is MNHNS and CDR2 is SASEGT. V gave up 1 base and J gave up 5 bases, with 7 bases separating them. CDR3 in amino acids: CASSEGLQDTQYF. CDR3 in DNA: TGTGCCAGCAGTGAAGGACTACAAGATACGCAGTATTTT.

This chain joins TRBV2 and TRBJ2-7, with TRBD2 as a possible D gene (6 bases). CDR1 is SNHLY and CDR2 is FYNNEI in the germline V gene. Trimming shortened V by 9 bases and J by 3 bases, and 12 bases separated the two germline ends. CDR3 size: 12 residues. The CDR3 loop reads CASRDWNYEQYF. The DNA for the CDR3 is TGTGCCAGTCGGGACTGGAACTACGAGCAGTACTTC.

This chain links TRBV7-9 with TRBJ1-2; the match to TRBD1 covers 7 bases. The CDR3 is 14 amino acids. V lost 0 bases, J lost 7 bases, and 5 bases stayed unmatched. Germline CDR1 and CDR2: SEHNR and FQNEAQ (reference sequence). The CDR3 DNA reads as TGTGCCAGCAGCTTAGCGGGACAGAGACCTGGCTACACCTTC. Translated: CASSLAGQRPGYTF.

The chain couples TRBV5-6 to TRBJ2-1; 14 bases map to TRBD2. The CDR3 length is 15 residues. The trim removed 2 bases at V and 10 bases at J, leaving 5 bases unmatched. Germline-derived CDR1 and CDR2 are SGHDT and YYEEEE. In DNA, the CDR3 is TGTGCCAGCAGCTTCAGACTAGCGGGGGGGCAAGAGCAGTTCTTC. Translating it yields CASSFRLAGGQEQFF.

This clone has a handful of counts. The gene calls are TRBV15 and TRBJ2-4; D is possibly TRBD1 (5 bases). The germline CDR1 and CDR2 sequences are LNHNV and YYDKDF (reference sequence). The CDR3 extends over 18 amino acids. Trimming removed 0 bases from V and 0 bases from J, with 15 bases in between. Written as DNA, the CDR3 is TGTGCCACCAGCAGAGATACGCAGGGAATGATAGCCAAAAACATTCAGTACTTC. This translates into CATSRDTQGMIAKNIQYF.

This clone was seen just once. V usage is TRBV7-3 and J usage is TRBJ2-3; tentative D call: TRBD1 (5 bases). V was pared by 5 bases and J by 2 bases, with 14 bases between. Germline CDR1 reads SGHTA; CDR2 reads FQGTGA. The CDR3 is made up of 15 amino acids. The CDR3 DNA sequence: TGTGCCAGCAGCCTCCCCGGACAAGACACAGATACGCAGTATTTT. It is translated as CASSLPGQDTDTQYF.

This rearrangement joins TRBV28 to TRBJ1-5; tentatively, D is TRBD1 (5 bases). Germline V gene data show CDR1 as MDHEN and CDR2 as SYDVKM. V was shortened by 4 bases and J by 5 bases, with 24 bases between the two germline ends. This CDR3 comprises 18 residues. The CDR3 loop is CASSSGKGPGGYHQPQHF. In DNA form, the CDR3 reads TGTGCCAGCAGTTCGGGGAAGGGACCCGGGGGGTATCATCAGCCCCAGCATTTT.